These 20 T cell receptor beta chains were sequenced from one sample in a study of CD8 T cells in Susac syndrome. cDNA came from around 0.5 to 1 ug RNA primed by random hexamers. TCRdb recomputed calls from the immunoSEQ multiplex PCR reads with MiXCR, one row per CDR3 protein. The sample lists 150,000 or so distinct CDR3 sequences, about 91% occurring once. The source material was CD4+ T cells from PBMCs. These receptors originate from a human donor in good health.

J is TRBJ2-3 and V is TRBV29-1; D is undetermined. The germline gives CDR1 SQVTM, CDR2 ANQGSEA. Deletions cut 7 bases from V and 1 base from J, with 18 bases between. The CDR3 length is 15 residues. The CDR3 is CSGQPGSGGTDTQYF. The CDR3 DNA sequence: TGCAGCGGACAACCTGGGTCAGGTGGCACAGATACGCAGTATTTT.

J is TRBJ2-3 and V is TRBV5-1, with D perhaps being TRBD1 or TRBD2 (6 bases each). This CDR3 is built from 15 residues. Germline assignment: CDR1 SGHRS and CDR2 YFSETQ. With 0 bases removed from V and 9 bases from J, the gap between germline ends came to 17 bases. The CDR3 here is CASSLEYGGPGTQYF. CDR3 coding DNA: TGCGCCAGCAGCTTGGAATACGGGGGCCCAGGAACGCAGTATTTT.

This chain uses TRBV10-3 with TRBJ1-1; no clear D. Trimming took off 2 bases at V and 0 bases at J, with 10 bases between the two ends. CDR1 and CDR2 (germline): ENHRY, SYGVKD. This CDR3 region has 15 residues. Here the CDR3 DNA reads TGTGCCATCAGTGAGCCCGGACCAATGAACACTGAAGCTTTCTTT. This encodes CAISEPGPMNTEAFF.

The CDR3 DNA follows: TGCAGCGTTGGGATTGGGTGGGGGGGCGATCAGCCCCAGCATTTT. As protein: CSVGIGWGGDQPQHF. This chain connects TRBV29-1 to TRBJ1-5, with a tentative D call TRBD1 (6 bases). Germline CDR1 and CDR2: SQVTM and ANQGSEA. This CDR3 is 15 amino acids long. V gave up 4 bases and J gave up 5 bases, with 18 bases separating them.

CDR3 sequence: CASSPAKAETQYF. The CDR3 DNA is TGTGCCAGCAGCCCCGCCAAGGCAGAGACCCAGTACTTC. The chain has TRBV14 and TRBJ2-5; D gene unclear. Germline-derived CDR1 and CDR2 are SGHDN and FVKESK. V dropped 4 bases and J dropped 4 bases, with 10 bases sitting between them. There are 13 residues in the CDR3.

The chain combines TRBV20-1 with TRBJ2-3; 11 positions agree with TRBD2. The CDR3 has 15 residues. Trimming at V came to 3 bases and at J to 6 bases, leaving 8 bases not matched to a gene. CDR1 and CDR2 from the germline V gene are DFQATT and SNEGSKA (reference sequence). The CDR3 protein is CSARIAGGPGDTQYF. In nucleotides, the CDR3 is TGCAGTGCTAGGATAGCGGGGGGGCCGGGGGATACGCAGTATTTT.

The chain's CDR3 is CSARRAGGPGYF. DNA of the CDR3: TGCAGTGCTAGGAGAGCGGGGGGCCCCGGGTACTTC. The chain recombines TRBV20-1 with TRBJ2-4; 9 positions agree with TRBD2. Germline lookup yields CDR1 DFQATT and CDR2 SNEGSKA (reference sequence). Trimming took 3 bases from V and 15 from J; bases not matched to a gene: 9. The CDR3 consists of 12 residues.

The chain recombines TRBV6-1 with TRBJ1-2; D gene uncertain. The CDR3 consists of 15 residues. Trimming removed 3 bases from V and 1 base from J, with 12 bases in between. Germline CDR1 and CDR2: MNHNS and SASEGT. In DNA form, the CDR3 reads TGTGCCAGCAGTGATCTTCAGAGACTTAACTATGGCTACACCTTC. Translation gives CASSDLQRLNYGYTF.

This chain joins TRBV5-1 and TRBJ1-1, with D unresolved. The CDR3 has 13 residues. The V end lost 5 bases, the J end lost 4 bases, and 12 bases lay between the germline ends. Germline V gives CDR1 SGHRS, CDR2 YFSETQ. The CDR3: CASSVLEGTEAFF. The CDR3 bases are TGCGCCAGCAGTGTCCTAGAGGGCACTGAAGCTTTCTTT.

The V call is TRBV7-9, the J call TRBJ1-1; D might be TRBD1 (5 bases). Germline loops: CDR1 SEHNR, CDR2 FQNEAQ (reference sequence). Deletions cut 4 bases from V and 7 bases from J, with 7 bases between. The CDR3 runs to 11 residues. Here the CDR3 DNA reads TGTGCCAGCAGCTCGGGGGTTGAAGCTTTCTTT. Translated, it gives CASSSGVEAFF.

The chain joins TRBV5-6 to TRBJ1-5, with 10 bases lining up with TRBD1. CDR3 length: 16 residues. V gave up 0 bases and J gave up 4 bases; unmatched junction bases: 4. Germline values: CDR1 SGHDT, CDR2 YYEEEE. Here the CDR3 reads CASSLGGTGANQPQHF. CDR3 sequence (DNA): TGTGCCAGCAGCTTGGGCGGGACAGGGGCGAATCAGCCCCAGCATTTT.

V gene TRBV20-1 combines with J gene TRBJ2-7; D remains unclear. The germline V gene has CDR1 DFQATT and CDR2 SNEGSKA (reference sequence). Trimming cost V 3 bases and J 4 bases, with 7 bases left between them. CDR3 length equals 11 residues. CDR3 residues: CSARMDYEQYF. As DNA, the CDR3 is TGCAGTGCTAGGATGGATTACGAGCAGTACTTC.

The genes are TRBV5-1 and TRBJ2-7, with 7 bases matching TRBD2. Germline V gene sequence: CDR1 SGHRS, CDR2 YFSETQ. This CDR3 region has 14 residues. With V trimmed by 4 bases and J by 7 bases, 11 bases remained unmatched. The CDR3 here is CASSGGDSRGEQYF. CDR3 in DNA: TGCGCCAGCAGCGGGGGGGACTCTAGGGGAGAGCAGTACTTC.

The rearrangement uses TRBV7-3 and TRBJ2-1; D unresolved. V was pared by 2 bases and J by 0 bases, with 5 bases between. Germline assignment: CDR1 SGHTA and CDR2 FQGTGA. The CDR3 loop spans 14 amino acids. CDR3 coding DNA: TGTGCCAGCAGCTTATCAAGCTCCTACAATGAGCAGTTCTTC. Protein sequence: CASSLSSSYNEQFF. The variable domain in full, completed from reference TRBV7-3 and TRBJ2-1, reads GAGVSQTPSNKVTEKGKYVELRCDPISGHTALYWYRQSLGQGPEFLIYFQGTGAADDSGLPNDRFFAVRPEGSVSTLKIQRTERGDSAVYLCASSLSSSYNEQFFGPGTRLTVL.

The chain links TRBV14 to TRBJ1-1; D not resolved. V lost 2 bases and J 2 bases, leaving 12 bases between the germline ends. The CDR3 sequence is 15 residues long. Per germline, CDR1 SGHDN and CDR2 FVKESK. The CDR3 sequence: CASSQTLGVNTEAFF. The CDR3, as DNA: TGTGCCAGCAGCCAAACGCTAGGAGTTAACACTGAAGCTTTCTTT.

V and J are TRBV4-1 and TRBJ1-4; D is perhaps TRBD1 (5 bases). CDR1 and CDR2 from the germline V gene are MGHRA and YSYEKL. This CDR3 is 15 amino acids long. V was cut by 4 bases and J by 8 bases, with 17 bases left in between. For the CDR3, the DNA is TGCGCCAGCAGCCTTCGGGGCGGGGAAGGGGAAAAACTGTTTTTT. Amino acids: CASSLRGGEGEKLFF.

The chain is built from TRBV28 and TRBJ2-5; no reliable D call. This CDR3 has 11 residues. CDR1 MDHEN and CDR2 SYDVKM come from the germline V gene. Trimming took off 6 bases at V and 7 bases at J, with 9 bases between the two ends. The CDR3 sequence is CASSTRWTQYF. The DNA of the CDR3 is TGTGCCAGCAGCACCAGATGGACCCAGTACTTC.

The rearrangement uses TRBV27 and TRBJ2-1; no clear D gene. This CDR3 comprises 15 residues. Trimming left V 5 bases short and J 2 bases short, with 13 bases between. Germline loops: CDR1 MNHEY, CDR2 SMNVEV (reference sequence). CDR3 in amino acids: CASSPWARAYNEQFF. The CDR3 nucleotides are TGTGCCAGCAGTCCCTGGGCGAGAGCCTACAATGAGCAGTTCTTC.

The J gene is TRBJ2-3, the V gene TRBV15; possible D gene TRBD2, 6 bases. This CDR3 contains 13 residues. Trimming took 0 bases from V and 8 from J, leaving 9 bases between them. The germline V gene encodes CDR1 LNHNV and CDR2 YYDKDF (reference sequence). In nucleotides, the CDR3 is TGTGCCACCAGCAGAGATCGGAGGGGTACGCAGTATTTT. It encodes CATSRDRRGTQYF.

This clonotype was seen once. The CDR3 reads CASSLVSGNHGYTF. Here the CDR3 DNA reads TGCGCCAGCAGCTTGGTTTCGGGTAATCATGGCTACACCTTC. The rearrangement links TRBV5-1 to TRBJ1-2; unclear D gene. The CDR3 runs 14 residues. Per germline, CDR1 SGHRS and CDR2 YFSETQ. V was trimmed by 0 bases and J by 6 bases, leaving 12 bases between them.